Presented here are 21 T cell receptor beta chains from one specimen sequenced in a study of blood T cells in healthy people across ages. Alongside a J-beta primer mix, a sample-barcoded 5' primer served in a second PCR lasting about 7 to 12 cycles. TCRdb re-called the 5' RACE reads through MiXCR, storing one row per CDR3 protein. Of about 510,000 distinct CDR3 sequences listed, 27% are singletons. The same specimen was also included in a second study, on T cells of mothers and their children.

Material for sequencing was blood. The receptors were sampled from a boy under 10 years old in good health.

The DNA of the CDR3 is TGTGCCAGCAGTGTTGAAGCGGGTGAAGATACGCAGTATTTT. It is translated as CASSVEAGEDTQYF. This chain links TRBV6-4 with TRBJ2-3, with a possible D match to TRBD2 (6 bases). Trimming stripped 4 bases from V and 5 bases from J, with 13 bases between. Germline assignment: CDR1 MRHNA and CDR2 SNTAGT. This CDR3 region has 14 residues.

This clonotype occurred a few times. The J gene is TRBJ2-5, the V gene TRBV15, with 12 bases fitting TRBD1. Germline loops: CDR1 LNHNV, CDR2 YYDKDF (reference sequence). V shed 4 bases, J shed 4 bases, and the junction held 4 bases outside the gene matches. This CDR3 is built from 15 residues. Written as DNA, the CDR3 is TGTGCCACCAGCACAGGGACAGGGGGCTTAGAGACCCAGTACTTC. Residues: CATSTGTGGLETQYF. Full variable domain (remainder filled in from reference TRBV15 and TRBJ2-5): DAMVIQNPRYQVTQFGKPVTLSCSQTLNHNVMYWYQQKSSQAPKLLFHYYDKDFNNEADTPDNFQSRRPNTSFCFLDIRSPGLGDTAMYLCATSTGTGGLETQYFGPGTRLLVL.

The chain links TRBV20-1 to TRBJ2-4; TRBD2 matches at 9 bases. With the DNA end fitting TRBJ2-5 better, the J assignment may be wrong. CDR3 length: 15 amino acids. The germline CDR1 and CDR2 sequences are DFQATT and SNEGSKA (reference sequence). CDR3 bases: TGCAGTGCTCCCACAGCGGGGGGCCCTGGGGAGACCCAGTACTTC. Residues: CSAPTAGGPGETQYF.

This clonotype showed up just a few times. The CDR3 nucleotides read TGTGCCAGCAGCTCCGCTCCCTCCTACGAGCAGTACTTC. Translated, it gives CASSSAPSYEQYF. The J gene is TRBJ2-7, the V gene TRBV7-6; D is ambiguous. The length of the CDR3 is 13 residues. Germline V gene data show CDR1 as SGHVS and CDR2 as FNYEAQ. V lost 4 bases and J 0 bases, leaving 7 bases between the germline ends.

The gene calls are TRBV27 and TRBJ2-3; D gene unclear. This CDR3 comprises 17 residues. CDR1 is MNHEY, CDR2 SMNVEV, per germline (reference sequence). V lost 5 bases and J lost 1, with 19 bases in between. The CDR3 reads CASSPLFRTRGTDTQYF. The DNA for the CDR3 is TGTGCCAGCAGTCCCCTCTTCCGGACCCGGGGCACAGATACGCAGTATTTT.

In DNA form, the CDR3 reads TGCGCCAGCAGTCAAAGACAGGGGAGAGATGGCTACACCTTC. Its translation is CASSQRQGRDGYTF. The rearrangement joins TRBV5-1 to TRBJ1-2; 8 positions match TRBD1. V lost 5 bases and J lost 6; bases outside the gene matches: 9. The CDR3 runs to 14 residues. Germline V gene lookup returns CDR1 SGHRS and CDR2 YFSETQ.

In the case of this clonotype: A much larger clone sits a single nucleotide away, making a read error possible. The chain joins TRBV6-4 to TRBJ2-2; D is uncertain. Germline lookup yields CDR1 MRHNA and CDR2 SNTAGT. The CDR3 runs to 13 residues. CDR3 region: CASGDSLTGELFF. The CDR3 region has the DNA TGTGCCAGCGGTGACTCCCTCACCGGGGAGCTGTTTTTT.

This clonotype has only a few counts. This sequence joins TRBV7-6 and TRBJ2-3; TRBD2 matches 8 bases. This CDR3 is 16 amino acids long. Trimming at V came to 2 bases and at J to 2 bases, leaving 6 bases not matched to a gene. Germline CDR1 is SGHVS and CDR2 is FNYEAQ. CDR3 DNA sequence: TGTGCCAGCAGCTTACAGTCGGGAGGGCTCACAGATACGCAGTATTTT. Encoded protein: CASSLQSGGLTDTQYF.

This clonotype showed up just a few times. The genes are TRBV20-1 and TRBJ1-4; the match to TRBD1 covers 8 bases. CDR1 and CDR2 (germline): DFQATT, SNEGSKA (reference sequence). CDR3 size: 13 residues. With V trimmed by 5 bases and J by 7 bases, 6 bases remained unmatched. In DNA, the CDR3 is TGCAGTGCTTACCACAGGGGGACTGAAAAACTGTTTTTT. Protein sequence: CSAYHRGTEKLFF.

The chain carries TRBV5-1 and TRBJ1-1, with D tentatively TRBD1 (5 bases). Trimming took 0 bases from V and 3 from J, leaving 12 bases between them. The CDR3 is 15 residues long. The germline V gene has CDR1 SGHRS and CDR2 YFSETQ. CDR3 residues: CASSLGVGGDTEAFF. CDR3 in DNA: TGCGCCAGCAGCTTGGGAGTGGGAGGGGACACTGAAGCTTTCTTT.

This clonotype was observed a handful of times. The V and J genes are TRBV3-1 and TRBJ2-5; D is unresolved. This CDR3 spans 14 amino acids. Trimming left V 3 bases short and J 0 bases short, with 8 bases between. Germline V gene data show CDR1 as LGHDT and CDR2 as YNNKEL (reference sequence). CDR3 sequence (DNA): TGTGCCAGCAGCCACAAGGGATACCAAGAGACCCAGTACTTC. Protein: CASSHKGYQETQYF.

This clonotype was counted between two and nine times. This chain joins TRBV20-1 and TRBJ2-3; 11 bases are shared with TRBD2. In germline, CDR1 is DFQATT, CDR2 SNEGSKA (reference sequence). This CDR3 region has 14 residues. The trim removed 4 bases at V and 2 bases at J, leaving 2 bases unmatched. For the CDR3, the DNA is TGCAGTGCTATACTAGCGGGAGCCACAGATACGCAGTATTTT. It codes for CSAILAGATDTQYF.

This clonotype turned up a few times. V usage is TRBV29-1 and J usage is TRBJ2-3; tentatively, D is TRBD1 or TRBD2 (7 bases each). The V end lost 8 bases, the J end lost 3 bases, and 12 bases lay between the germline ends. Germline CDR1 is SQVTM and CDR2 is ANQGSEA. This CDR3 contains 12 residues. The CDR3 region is CSQGGITDTQYF. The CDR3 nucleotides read TGCAGCCAGGGGGGGATAACAGATACGCAGTATTTT.

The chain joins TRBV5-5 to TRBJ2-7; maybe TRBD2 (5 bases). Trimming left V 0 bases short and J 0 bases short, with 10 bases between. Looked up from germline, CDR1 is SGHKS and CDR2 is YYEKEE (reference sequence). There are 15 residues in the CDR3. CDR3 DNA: TGTGCCAGCAGCTTGGAGGACTCTTACTCCTACGAGCAGTACTTC. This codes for CASSLEDSYSYEQYF.

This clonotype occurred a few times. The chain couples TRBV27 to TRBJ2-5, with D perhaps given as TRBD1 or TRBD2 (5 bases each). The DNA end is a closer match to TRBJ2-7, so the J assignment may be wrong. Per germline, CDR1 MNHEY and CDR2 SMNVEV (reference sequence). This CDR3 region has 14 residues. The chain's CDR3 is CASSEGRGGYEQYF. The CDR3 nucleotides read TGTGCCAGCAGTGAAGGACGGGGCGGCTACGAGCAGTACTTC.

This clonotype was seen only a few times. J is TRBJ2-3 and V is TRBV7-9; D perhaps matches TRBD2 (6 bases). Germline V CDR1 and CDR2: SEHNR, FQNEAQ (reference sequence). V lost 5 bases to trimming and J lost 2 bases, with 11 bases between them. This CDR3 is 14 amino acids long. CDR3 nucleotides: TGTGCCAGCAGCACCCGGGACTTCACAGATACGCAGTATTTT. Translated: CASSTRDFTDTQYF.

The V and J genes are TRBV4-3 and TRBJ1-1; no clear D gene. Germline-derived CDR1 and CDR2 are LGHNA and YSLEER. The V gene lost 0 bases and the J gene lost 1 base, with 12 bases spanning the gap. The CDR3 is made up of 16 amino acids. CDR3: CASSQDHLGRNTEAFF. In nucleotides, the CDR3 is TGCGCCAGCAGCCAAGACCACTTAGGAAGGAACACTGAAGCTTTCTTT.

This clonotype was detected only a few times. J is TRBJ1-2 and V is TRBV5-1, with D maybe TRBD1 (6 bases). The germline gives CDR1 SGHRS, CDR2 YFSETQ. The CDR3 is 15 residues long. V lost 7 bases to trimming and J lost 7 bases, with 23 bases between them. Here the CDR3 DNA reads TGCGCCAGCGCCCCGGAGGGGGGCGCGACGAGTGGCTACACCTTC. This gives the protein CASAPEGGATSGYTF.

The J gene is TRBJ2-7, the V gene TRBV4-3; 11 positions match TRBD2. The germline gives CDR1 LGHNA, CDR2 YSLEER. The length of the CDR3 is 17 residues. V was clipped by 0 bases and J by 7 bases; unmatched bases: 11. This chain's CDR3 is CASSQDLPGLAAGEQYF. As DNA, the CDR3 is TGCGCCAGCAGCCAAGACCTTCCGGGACTAGCGGCGGGGGAGCAGTACTTC.

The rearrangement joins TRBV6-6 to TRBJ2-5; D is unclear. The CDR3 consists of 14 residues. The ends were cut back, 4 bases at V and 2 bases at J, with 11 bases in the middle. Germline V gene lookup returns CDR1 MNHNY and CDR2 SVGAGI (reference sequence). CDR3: CASSWRGAQETQYF. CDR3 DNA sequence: TGTGCCAGCAGTTGGCGAGGCGCTCAAGAGACCCAGTACTTC.

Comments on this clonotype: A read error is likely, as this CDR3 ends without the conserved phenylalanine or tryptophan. The CDR3 coding sequence is TGTGCCAGCAGCCCGACAGGGTCAAGGCACAATGAGCAGTTCATC. It encodes CASSPTGSRHNEQFI. The chain combines TRBV7-9 with TRBJ2-1; 7 positions match TRBD1. The CDR3 spans 15 residues. Germline values: CDR1 SEHNR, CDR2 FQNEAQ (reference sequence). The junction had 9 bases not matched to a gene; V was cut back by 5 bases and J by 5 bases.